This T cell receptor beta chain was retrieved from a study of blood T cell repertoires in COVID-19. Looking at the study overall: Samples of COVID-19 (acute and convalescent) were obtained from the United States, Italy and Spain. T cells, B-cell-depleted T cells, or PBMCs supplied cDNA or gDNA.

The authors' processing: Reference gene primer amplification gave estimated nucleated cell counts. This table comes from immunoSEQ multiplex PCR, and its TCRdb copy is limited to in-frame clones, with some not included. Clone size and V and J calls were adopted from that table, with D and trimming inferred from the DNA. The sample holds more than 80,000 clones, around 80% seen once. The CDR3 has 13 amino acids. V shed 5 bases, J shed 4 bases, and the junction held 2 bases outside the gene matches. The germline gives CDR1 SGHAT, CDR2 FQNNGV. The sequenced sample was peripheral blood. The TCR originated in a man in his fifties with active or convalescent COVID-19. The J gene is TRBJ1-5, the V gene TRBV11-2; TRBD1 aligns across 7 bases. The CDR3 region has the DNA TGTGCCAGCAGCCAACAGGGGAATCAGCCCCAGCATTTT. This codes for CASSQQGNQPQHF.